This passage covers 20 T cell receptor beta chains from one sample sequenced in a study of T cells in narcolepsy. Sequenced by immunoSEQ multiplex PCR; TCRdb stores in-frame clones only, minus some. The sample contains about 33,000 clones, approximately 80% of which appear only once. Sequenced sample: CD45RA- memory CD4+ T cells from PBMCs. Receptors originate from a human donor with narcolepsy.

The rearrangement links TRBV7-9 to TRBJ1-2, with D unclear. This CDR3 region has 13 residues. V dropped 6 bases and J dropped 6 bases, with 14 bases sitting between them. CDR1 is SEHNR and CDR2 is FQNEAQ in the germline V gene (reference sequence). The CDR3: CASRSPRRDGYTF. The CDR3 nucleotides read TGTGCCAGCAGATCACCTAGGAGGGATGGCTACACCTTC.

CDR3: CASGTGAPDFDYGYTF. CDR3 nucleotides: TGTGCCAGCGGAACAGGGGCCCCGGACTTCGACTATGGCTACACCTTC. J is TRBJ1-2 and V is TRBV19, with 7 bases that match TRBD1. This CDR3 is built from 16 residues. J lost 3 bases, V lost 9 bases, and 16 bases had no gene match. Looked up from germline, CDR1 is LNHDA and CDR2 is SQIVND (reference sequence).

The chain is built from TRBV6-6 and TRBJ1-2, with a tentative D call TRBD1 (6 bases). CDR3 length: 14 amino acids. V shed 2 bases and J shed 6 bases, with 13 bases lying between them. Germline V gene lookup returns CDR1 MNHNY and CDR2 SVGAGI (reference sequence). CDR3 DNA sequence: TGTGCCAGCAGTTACGGGAACAGGGTCGATGGCTACACCTTC. Translated: CASSYGNRVDGYTF.

The chain uses TRBV5-1 and TRBJ2-1, with D perhaps given as TRBD1 or TRBD2 (5 bases each). CDR1 SGHRS and CDR2 YFSETQ come from the germline V gene. The V end lost 4 bases, the J end lost 3 bases, and 23 bases lay between the germline ends. This CDR3 spans 18 amino acids. CDR3 sequence: CASSGGSGALTIYNEQFF. CDR3 sequence (DNA): TGCGCCAGCAGCGGGGGAAGCGGCGCCCTTACAATCTACAATGAGCAGTTCTTC.

This clone is a singleton in its sample. The chain uses TRBV5-6 and TRBJ2-3, with 11 bases identical to TRBD1. Per germline, CDR1 SGHDT and CDR2 YYEEEE. Trimming took 7 bases from V and 4 from J; bases not matched to a gene: 8. This CDR3 is 15 amino acids long. The DNA for the CDR3 is TGTGCCAGCGTAAGGGACAGGGGGTTGTCAGATACGCAGTATTTT. Its translation: CASVRDRGLSDTQYF.

This clone came up once. CDR3 protein: CASSGGQIRTDTQYF. As DNA, the CDR3 is TGTGCCAGCAGCGGGGGACAGATCCGCACAGATACGCAGTATTTT. V usage is TRBV5-4 and J usage is TRBJ2-3; 7 bases match TRBD1. This CDR3 has 15 residues. Per the germline V gene, CDR1 is SGHNT and CDR2 is YYREEE (reference sequence). With V trimmed by 4 bases and J by 1 base, 6 bases remained unmatched.

The rearrangement joins TRBV2 to TRBJ1-1; tentative D call: TRBD1 (5 bases). The germline CDR1 and CDR2 sequences are SNHLY and FYNNEI. V was clipped by 7 bases and J by 1 base, with 10 bases between them. The CDR3 is 13 amino acids. The CDR3 DNA reads TGTGCCAGCACTAGGGACGGGAACACTGAAGCTTTCTTT. Translating gives CASTRDGNTEAFF.

This rearrangement joins TRBV19 to TRBJ2-2, with TRBD1 matching over 7 bases. Germline V CDR1 and CDR2: LNHDA, SQIVND (reference sequence). V shed 9 bases, J shed 6 bases, and the junction held 7 bases outside the gene matches. This CDR3 has 13 amino acids. CDR3 sequence: CARRQGRSGELFF. CDR3 nucleotide sequence: TGTGCCAGAAGACAGGGTAGGTCCGGGGAGCTGTTTTTT. Full variable domain (outside the CDR3, taken from reference TRBV19 and TRBJ2-2): DGGITQSPKYLFRKEGQNVTLSCEQNLNHDAMYWYRQDPGQGLRLIYYSQIVNDFQKGDIAEGYSVSREKKESFPLTVTSAQKNPTAFYLCARRQGRSGELFFGEGSRLTVL.

The gene calls are TRBV30 and TRBJ2-3; no clear D gene. Germline V CDR1 and CDR2: GTSNPN, SVGIG (reference sequence). V dropped 0 bases and J dropped 1 base, with 5 bases sitting between them. The CDR3 loop spans 13 amino acids. DNA of the CDR3: TGTGCCTGGAGTGTACTCCGCACAGATACGCAGTATTTT. Its protein is CAWSVLRTDTQYF.

This rearrangement joins TRBV6-1 to TRBJ1-5; TRBD1 might be the D (5 bases). The CDR3 contains 13 residues. Trimming pared 8 bases from V and 0 bases from J, leaving 8 bases between. The germline V gene has CDR1 MNHNS and CDR2 SASEGT. CDR3 loop: CASGTFSNQPQHF. CDR3 coding DNA: TGTGCCAGCGGGACTTTTAGCAATCAGCCCCAGCATTTT.

The chain is built from TRBV7-8 and TRBJ1-1, with 7 bases matching TRBD1. The V gene's germline CDR1 is SGHVS and CDR2 FQNEAQ. This CDR3 contains 14 residues. V shed 2 bases, J shed 2 bases, and the junction held 2 bases outside the gene matches. In DNA form, the CDR3 reads TGTGCCAGCAGCTTATGGGACAGAAACACTGAAGCTTTCTTT. Its protein product is CASSLWDRNTEAFF.

The chain links TRBV4-2 to TRBJ2-3; the match to TRBD2 covers 8 bases. Per the germline V gene, CDR1 is LGHNA and CDR2 is YNFKEQ. The CDR3 loop spans 17 amino acids. The trim removed 4 bases at V and 4 bases at J, leaving 13 bases unmatched. The DNA of the CDR3 is TGTGCCAGCAGCCTAGCGCCCGGGGGGGGGCTGGCAGATACGCAGTATTTT. Protein sequence: CASSLAPGGGLADTQYF.

This chain joins TRBV5-1 and TRBJ2-7; 7 positions agree with TRBD1. V lost 4 bases to trimming and J lost 3 bases; unmatched junction nucleotides: 4. Germline-derived CDR1 and CDR2 are SGHRS and YFSETQ. The CDR3 length is 13 residues. The DNA for the CDR3 is TGCGCCAGCAGCGAGACAGGGAACTACGAGCAGTACGTC. Translated: CASSETGNYEQYV.

The gene calls are TRBV30 and TRBJ1-5; tentatively, D is TRBD1 (5 bases). CDR3 length: 11 amino acids. The germline gives CDR1 GTSNPN, CDR2 SVGIG (reference sequence). Trimming left V 3 bases short and J 11 bases short, with 11 bases between. DNA for the CDR3: TGTGCCTGGAGCCGGGAGGGGTCCCAGCATTTT. Its translation: CAWSREGSQHF.

V usage is TRBV11-3 and J usage is TRBJ2-7; the match to TRBD1 covers 9 bases. CDR3 length: 15 amino acids. Germline CDR1 SGHNT, CDR2 YENEEA. The V gene end was trimmed by 3 bases and the J gene end by 5 bases; junction bases not matched to a gene: 8. The CDR3 DNA is TGTGCCAGCAGCTTTGGGGACAGGGAAGGTAACGAGCAGTACTTC. This sequence encodes CASSFGDREGNEQYF.

The chain carries TRBV5-1 and TRBJ1-2; 9 nucleotides line up with TRBD1. The CDR3 runs to 14 residues. The V gene's germline CDR1 is SGHRS and CDR2 YFSETQ. With 6 bases clipped from V and 3 bases from J, the junction kept 6 bases outside the gene matches. The CDR3 region is CASKQGQGYYGYTF. DNA of the CDR3: TGCGCCAGCAAGCAGGGACAGGGATACTATGGCTACACCTTC.

The chain is built from TRBV2 and TRBJ1-6, with D perhaps TRBD1 (5 bases). Trimming took off 3 bases at V and 6 bases at J, with 9 bases between the two ends. CDR3 length equals 14 residues. Germline V gene data show CDR1 as SNHLY and CDR2 as FYNNEI. The CDR3 DNA follows: TGTGCCAGCAGTGAGGGGACTTCTAATTCACCCCTCCACTTT. This encodes CASSEGTSNSPLHF.

The chain employs TRBV18 and TRBJ2-2; TRBD1 matches 10 bases. With V trimmed by 2 bases and J by 6 bases, 3 bases remained unmatched. There are 15 residues in the CDR3. CDR1 is KGHSH and CDR2 is LQKENI in the germline V gene. The CDR3 sequence is CASSPSGQGSGELFF. CDR3 in DNA: TGTGCCAGCTCACCATCGGGACAGGGGTCCGGGGAGCTGTTTTTT.

The rearrangement links TRBV5-1 to TRBJ2-3, with 8 positions matching TRBD2. The CDR3 runs 14 residues. Germline CDR1 reads SGHRS; CDR2 reads YFSETQ. The V gene end was trimmed by 1 base and the J gene end by 5 bases; junction bases not matched to a gene: 3. The CDR3 reads CASSLYGGEDTQYF. In DNA, the CDR3 is TGCGCCAGCAGCTTGTACGGGGGGGAAGATACGCAGTATTTT. Supplemented by reference TRBV5-1 and TRBJ2-3, the full variable domain reads KAGVTQTPRYLIKTRGQQVTLSCSPISGHRSVSWYQQTPGQGLQFLFEYFSETQRNKGNFPGRFSGRQFSNSRSEMNVSTLELGDSALYLCASSLYGGEDTQYFGPGTRLTVL.

The chain recombines TRBV11-2 with TRBJ2-3; TRBD2 matches at 8 bases. Trimming removed 5 bases from V and 7 bases from J; junction bases left unmatched: 8. The CDR3 has 14 residues. Germline assignment: CDR1 SGHAT and CDR2 FQNNGV. The CDR3 sequence: CASSPSGGAYTQYF. The CDR3 bases are TGTGCCAGCAGCCCTTCCGGGGGGGCATATACGCAGTATTTT.